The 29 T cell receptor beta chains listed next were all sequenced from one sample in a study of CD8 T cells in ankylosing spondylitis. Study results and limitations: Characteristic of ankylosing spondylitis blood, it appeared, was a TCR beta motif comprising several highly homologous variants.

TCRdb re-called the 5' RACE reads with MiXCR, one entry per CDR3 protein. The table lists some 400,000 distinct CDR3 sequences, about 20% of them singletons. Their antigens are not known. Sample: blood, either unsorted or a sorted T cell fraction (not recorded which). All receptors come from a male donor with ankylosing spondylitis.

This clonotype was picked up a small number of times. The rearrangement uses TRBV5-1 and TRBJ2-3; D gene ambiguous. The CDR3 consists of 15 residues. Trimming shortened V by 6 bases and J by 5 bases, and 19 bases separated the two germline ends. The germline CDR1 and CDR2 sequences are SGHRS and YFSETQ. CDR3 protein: CASNDGVGFVDTQYF. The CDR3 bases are TGCGCCAGCAATGATGGGGTCGGGTTCGTAGATACGCAGTATTTT. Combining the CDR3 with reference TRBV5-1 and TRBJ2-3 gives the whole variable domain KAGVTQTPRYLIKTRGQQVTLSCSPISGHRSVSWYQQTPGQGLQFLFEYFSETQRNKGNFPGRFSGRQFSNSRSEMNVSTLELGDSALYLCASNDGVGFVDTQYFGPGTRLTVL.

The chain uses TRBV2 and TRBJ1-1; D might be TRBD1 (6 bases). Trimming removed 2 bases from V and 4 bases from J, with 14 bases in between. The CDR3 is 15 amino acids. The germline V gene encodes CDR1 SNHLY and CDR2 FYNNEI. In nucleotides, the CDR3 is TGTGCCAGCAGTGAACGTACAGGGATGAGCACTGAAGCTTTCTTT. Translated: CASSERTGMSTEAFF.

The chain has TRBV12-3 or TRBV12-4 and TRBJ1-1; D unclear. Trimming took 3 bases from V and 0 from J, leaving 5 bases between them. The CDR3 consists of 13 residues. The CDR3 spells CASSFQLNTEAFF. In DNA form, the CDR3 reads TGTGCCAGCAGTTTCCAGCTGAACACTGAAGCTTTCTTT.

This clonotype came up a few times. This CDR3 is CASSLTSLNEQFF. The CDR3 region has the DNA TGTGCCAGCAGCTTGACTAGCCTGAATGAGCAGTTCTTC. This chain links TRBV7-9 with TRBJ2-1, with TRBD2 identical over 7 bases. Germline CDR1 is SEHNR and CDR2 is FQNEAQ (reference sequence). After removal of 3 bases from V and 7 bases from J, the junction contained 3 bases not matched to a gene. This CDR3 region has 13 residues.

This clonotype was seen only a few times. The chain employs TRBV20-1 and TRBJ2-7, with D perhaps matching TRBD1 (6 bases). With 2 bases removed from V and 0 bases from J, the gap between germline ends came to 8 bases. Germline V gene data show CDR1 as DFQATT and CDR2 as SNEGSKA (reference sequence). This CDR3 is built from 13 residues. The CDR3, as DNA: TGCAGTGCTAGAAAACAGGGCTCCTACGAGCAGTACTTC. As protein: CSARKQGSYEQYF.

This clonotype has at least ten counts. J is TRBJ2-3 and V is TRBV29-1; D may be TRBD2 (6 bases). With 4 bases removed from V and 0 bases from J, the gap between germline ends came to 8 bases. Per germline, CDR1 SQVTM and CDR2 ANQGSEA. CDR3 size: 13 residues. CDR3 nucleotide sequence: TGCAGCGTTGCTAGCGTAAGCACAGATACGCAGTATTTT. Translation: CSVASVSTDTQYF.

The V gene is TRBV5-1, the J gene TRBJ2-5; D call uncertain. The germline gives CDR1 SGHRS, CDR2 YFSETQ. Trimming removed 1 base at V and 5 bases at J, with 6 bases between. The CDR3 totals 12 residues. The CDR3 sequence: CASSLNAETQYF. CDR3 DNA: TGCGCCAGCAGCTTGAATGCGGAGACCCAGTACTTC.

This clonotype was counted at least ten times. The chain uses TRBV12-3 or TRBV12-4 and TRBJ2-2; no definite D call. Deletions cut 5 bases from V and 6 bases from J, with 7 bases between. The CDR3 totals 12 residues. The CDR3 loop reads CASSQGPGELFF. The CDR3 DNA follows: TGTGCCAGCAGTCAAGGCCCCGGGGAGCTGTTTTTT.

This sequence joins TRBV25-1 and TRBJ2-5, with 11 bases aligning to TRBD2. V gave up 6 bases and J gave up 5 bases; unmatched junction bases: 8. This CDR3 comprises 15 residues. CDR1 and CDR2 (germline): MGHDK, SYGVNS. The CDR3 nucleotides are TGTGCCAGCAGCAAGCCGGGACTAGCGGTTGAGACCCAGTACTTC. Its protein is CASSKPGLAVETQYF.

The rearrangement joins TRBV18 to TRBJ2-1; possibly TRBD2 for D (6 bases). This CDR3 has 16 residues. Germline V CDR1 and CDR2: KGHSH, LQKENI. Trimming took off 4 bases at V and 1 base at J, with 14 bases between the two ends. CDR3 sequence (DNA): TGTGCCAGCTCACTGGAGGGGTTTTGGTCCTACAATGAGCAGTTCTTC. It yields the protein CASSLEGFWSYNEQFF.

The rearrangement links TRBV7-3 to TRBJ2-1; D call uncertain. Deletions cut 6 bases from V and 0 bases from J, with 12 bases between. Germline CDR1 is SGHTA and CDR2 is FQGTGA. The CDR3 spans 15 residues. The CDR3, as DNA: TGTGCCAGCAGTCCTCAAGGCCTCTCCTACAATGAGCAGTTCTTC. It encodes CASSPQGLSYNEQFF.

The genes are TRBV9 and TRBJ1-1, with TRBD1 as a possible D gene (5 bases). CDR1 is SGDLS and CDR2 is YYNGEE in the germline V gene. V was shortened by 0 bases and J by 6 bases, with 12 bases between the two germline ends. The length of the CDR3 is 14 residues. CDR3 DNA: TGTGCCAGCAGCGTAGCCTCCCAGGGACCTGAAGCTTTCTTT. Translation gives CASSVASQGPEAFF. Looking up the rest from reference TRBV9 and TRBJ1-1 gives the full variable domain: DSGVTQTPKHLITATGQRVTLRCSPRSGDLSVYWYQQSLDQGLQFLIQYYNGEERAKGNILERFSAQQFPDLHSELNLSSLELGDSALYFCASSVASQGPEAFFGQGTRLTVV.

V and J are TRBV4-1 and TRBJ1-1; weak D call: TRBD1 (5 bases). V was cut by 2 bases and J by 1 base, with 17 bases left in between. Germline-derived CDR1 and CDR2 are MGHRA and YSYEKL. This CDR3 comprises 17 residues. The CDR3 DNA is TGCGCCAGCAGCCAATCTCGTATTCTGGGACCGAACACTGAAGCTTTCTTT. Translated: CASSQSRILGPNTEAFF.

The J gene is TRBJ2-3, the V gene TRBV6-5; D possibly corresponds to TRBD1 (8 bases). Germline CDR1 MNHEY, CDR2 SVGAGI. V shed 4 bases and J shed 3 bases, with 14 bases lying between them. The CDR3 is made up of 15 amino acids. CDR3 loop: CASSWDRRGTDTQYF. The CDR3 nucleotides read TGTGCCAGCAGTTGGGACAGGCGGGGGACAGATACGCAGTATTTT.

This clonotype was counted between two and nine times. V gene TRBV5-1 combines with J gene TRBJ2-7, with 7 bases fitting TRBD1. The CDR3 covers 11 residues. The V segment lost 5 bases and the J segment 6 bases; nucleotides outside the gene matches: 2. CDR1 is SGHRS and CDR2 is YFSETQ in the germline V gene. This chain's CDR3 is CASSTGVEQYF. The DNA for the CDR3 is TGCGCCAGCAGTACAGGGGTCGAGCAGTACTTC.

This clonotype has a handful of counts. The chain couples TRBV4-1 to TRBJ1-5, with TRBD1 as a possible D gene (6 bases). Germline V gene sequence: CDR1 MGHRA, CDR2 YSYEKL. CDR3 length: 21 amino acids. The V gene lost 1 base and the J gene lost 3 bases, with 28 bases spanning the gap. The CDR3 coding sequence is TGCGCCAGCAGCCAAGGGGCTCGGGAGTCTAGGGGGTCTGGCGTCAATCAGCCCCAGCATTTT. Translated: CASSQGARESRGSGVNQPQHF.

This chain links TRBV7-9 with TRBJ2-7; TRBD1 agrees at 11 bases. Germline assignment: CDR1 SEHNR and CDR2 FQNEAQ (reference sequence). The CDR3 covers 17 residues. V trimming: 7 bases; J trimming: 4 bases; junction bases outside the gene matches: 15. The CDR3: CASNIMRGTGGLYEQYF. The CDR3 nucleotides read TGTGCCAGCAATATTATGAGGGGGACAGGGGGTTTGTACGAGCAGTACTTC.

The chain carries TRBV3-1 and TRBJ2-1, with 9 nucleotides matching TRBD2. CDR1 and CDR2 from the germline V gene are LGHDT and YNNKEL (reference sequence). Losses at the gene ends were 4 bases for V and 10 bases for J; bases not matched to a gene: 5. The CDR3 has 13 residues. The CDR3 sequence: CASSRAGGTEQFF. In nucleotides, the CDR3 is TGTGCCAGCAGCCGAGCGGGAGGTACCGAGCAGTTCTTC.

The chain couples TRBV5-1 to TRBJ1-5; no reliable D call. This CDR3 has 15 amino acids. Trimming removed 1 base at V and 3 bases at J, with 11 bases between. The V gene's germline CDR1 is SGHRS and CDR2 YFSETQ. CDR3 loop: CASSLTLGDNQPQHF. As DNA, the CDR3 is TGCGCCAGCAGCTTGACATTGGGTGACAATCAGCCCCAGCATTTT.

The chain's CDR3 is CASSFGTAGELFF. The CDR3 nucleotides read TGTGCCAGCAGTTTCGGGACAGCCGGGGAGCTGTTTTTT. The chain links TRBV28 to TRBJ2-2; 7 bases map to TRBD1. Germline V lookup: CDR1 MDHEN, CDR2 SYDVKM. There are 13 residues in the CDR3. The junction had 1 base not matched to a gene; V was cut back by 3 bases and J by 6 bases. Full variable domain (remainder filled in from reference TRBV28 and TRBJ2-2): DVKVTQSSRYLVKRTGEKVFLECVQDMDHENMFWYRQDPGLGLRLIYFSYDVKMKEKGDIPEGYSVSREKKERFSLILESASTNQTSMYLCASSFGTAGELFFGEGSRLTVL.

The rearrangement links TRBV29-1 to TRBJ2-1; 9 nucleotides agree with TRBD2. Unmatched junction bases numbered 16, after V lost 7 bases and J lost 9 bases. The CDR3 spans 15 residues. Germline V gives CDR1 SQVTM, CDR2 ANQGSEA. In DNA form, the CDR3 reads TGCAGCGCGACCGGGATCCAGCGGGAGGCGGGTGAGCAGTTCTTC. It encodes CSATGIQREAGEQFF.

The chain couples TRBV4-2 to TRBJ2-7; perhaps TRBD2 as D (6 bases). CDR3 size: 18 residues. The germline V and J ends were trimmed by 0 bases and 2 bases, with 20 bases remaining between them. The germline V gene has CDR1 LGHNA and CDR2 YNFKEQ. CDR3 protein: CASSQDPPAGTRTYEQYF. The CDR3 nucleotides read TGTGCCAGCAGCCAAGATCCCCCCGCGGGAACACGAACCTACGAGCAGTACTTC.

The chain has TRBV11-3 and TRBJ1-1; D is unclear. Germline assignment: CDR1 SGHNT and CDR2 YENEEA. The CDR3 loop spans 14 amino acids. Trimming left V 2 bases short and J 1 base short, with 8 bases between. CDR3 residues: CASSLMAENTEAFF. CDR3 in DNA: TGTGCCAGCAGCTTAATGGCGGAGAACACTGAAGCTTTCTTT.

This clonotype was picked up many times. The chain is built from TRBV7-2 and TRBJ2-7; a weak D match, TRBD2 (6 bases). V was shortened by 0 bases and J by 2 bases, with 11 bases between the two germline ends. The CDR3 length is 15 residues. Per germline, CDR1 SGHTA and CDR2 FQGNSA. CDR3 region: CASSLASEGPYEQYF. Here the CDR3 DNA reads TGTGCCAGCAGCTTAGCTTCGGAGGGCCCCTACGAGCAGTACTTC.

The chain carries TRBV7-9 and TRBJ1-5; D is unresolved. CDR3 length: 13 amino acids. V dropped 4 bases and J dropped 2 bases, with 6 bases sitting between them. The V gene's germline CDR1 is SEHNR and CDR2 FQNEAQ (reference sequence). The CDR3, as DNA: TGTGCCAGCAGCTATGAGGGCAATCAGCCCCAGCATTTT. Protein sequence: CASSYEGNQPQHF.

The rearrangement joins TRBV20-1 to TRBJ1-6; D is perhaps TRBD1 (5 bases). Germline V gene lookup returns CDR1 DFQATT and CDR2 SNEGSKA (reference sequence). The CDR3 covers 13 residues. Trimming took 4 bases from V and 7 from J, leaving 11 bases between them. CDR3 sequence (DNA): TGCAGTGCTAACCGGACAAGGAATTCACCCCTCCACTTT. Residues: CSANRTRNSPLHF.

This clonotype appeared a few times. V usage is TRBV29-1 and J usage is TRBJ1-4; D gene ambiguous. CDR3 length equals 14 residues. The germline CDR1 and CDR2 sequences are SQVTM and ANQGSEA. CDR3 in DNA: TGCAGAGTAAATATCGTCCCCTTTAATGAAAAACTGTTTTTT. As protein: CRVNIVPFNEKLFF.

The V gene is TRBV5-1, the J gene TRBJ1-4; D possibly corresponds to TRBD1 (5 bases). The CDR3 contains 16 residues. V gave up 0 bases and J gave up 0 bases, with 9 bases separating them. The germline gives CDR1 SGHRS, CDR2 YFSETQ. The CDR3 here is CASSLASGATNEKLFF. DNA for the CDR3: TGCGCCAGCAGCTTGGCCTCGGGGGCAACTAATGAAAAACTGTTTTTT.

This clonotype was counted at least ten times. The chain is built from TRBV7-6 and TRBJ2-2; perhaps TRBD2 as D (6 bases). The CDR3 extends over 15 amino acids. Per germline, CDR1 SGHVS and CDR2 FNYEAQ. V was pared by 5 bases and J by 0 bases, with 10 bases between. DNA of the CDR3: TGTGCCAGCAGCCCTCGACTAGCGAACACCGGGGAGCTGTTTTTT. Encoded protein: CASSPRLANTGELFF.